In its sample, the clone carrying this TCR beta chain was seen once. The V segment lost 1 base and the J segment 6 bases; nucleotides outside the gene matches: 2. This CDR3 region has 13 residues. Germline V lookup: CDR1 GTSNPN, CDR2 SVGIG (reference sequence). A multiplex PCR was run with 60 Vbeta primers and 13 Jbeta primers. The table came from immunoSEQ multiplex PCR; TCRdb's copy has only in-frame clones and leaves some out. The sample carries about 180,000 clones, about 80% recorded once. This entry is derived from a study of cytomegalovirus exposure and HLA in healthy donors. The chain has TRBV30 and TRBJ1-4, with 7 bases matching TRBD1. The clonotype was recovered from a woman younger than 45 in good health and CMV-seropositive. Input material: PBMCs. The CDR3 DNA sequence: TGTGCCTGGAGTGGGGACAGTTATGAAAAACTGTTTTTT. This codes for CAWSGDSYEKLFF.